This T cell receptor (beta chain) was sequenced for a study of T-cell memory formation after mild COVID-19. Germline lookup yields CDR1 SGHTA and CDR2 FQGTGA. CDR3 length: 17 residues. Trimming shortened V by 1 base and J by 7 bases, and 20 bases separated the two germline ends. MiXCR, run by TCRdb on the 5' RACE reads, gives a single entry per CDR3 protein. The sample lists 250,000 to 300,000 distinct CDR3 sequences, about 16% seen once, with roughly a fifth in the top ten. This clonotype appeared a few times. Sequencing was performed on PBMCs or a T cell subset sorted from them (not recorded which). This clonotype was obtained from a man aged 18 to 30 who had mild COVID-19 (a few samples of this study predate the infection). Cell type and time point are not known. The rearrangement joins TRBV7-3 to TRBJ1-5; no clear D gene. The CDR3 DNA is TGTGCCAGCAGCTTAATCTTTGGAACAGAAGAGCAACAGCCCCAGCATTTT. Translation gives CASSLIFGTEEQQPQHF.